This T cell receptor beta chain comes out of a study of blood T cell repertoires in COVID-19. Original analysis: How many nucleated cells were present was estimated from reference gene primer amplification. The table came from immunoSEQ multiplex PCR; TCRdb's copy has only in-frame clones and leaves some out. The V and J calls and the clone size are those of that table, but D and trimming were determined from the DNA. The sample has some 500,000 clones; 70% to 90% are singletons. CDR1 is MNHEY and CDR2 is SVGAGI in the germline V gene. Trimming took off 8 bases at V and 5 bases at J, with 13 bases between the two ends. The CDR3 is made up of 13 amino acids. It was during active infection that Seattle patients were enrolled and then longitudinally followed.

The receptor was derived from a woman aged 45-65 years with COVID-19, enrolled during active disease. Source material: peripheral blood. The chain recombines TRBV6-5 with TRBJ2-1; D is possibly TRBD1 (5 bases). CDR3 DNA sequence: TGTGCCAGCCTCTACCGGACAAACAATGAGCAGTTCTTC. This translates into CASLYRTNNEQFF.